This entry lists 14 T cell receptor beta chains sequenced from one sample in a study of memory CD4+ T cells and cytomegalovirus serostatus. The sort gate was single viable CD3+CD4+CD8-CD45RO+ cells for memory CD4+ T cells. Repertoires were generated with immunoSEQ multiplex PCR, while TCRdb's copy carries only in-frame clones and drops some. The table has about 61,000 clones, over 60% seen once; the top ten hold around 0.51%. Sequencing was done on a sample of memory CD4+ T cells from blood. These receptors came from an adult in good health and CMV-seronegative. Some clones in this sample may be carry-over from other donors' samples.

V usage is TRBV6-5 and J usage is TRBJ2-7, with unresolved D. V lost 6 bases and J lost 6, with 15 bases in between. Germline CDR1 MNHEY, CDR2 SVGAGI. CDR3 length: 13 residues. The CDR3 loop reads CASSADLLAEQYF. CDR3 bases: TGTGCCAGCAGCGCGGACCTCCTGGCCGAGCAGTACTTC.

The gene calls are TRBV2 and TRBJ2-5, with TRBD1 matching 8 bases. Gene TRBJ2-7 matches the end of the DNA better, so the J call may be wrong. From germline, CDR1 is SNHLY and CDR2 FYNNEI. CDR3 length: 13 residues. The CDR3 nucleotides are TGTGCCAGCAGTTTCGGACAGGGTAACGAGCAGTACTTC. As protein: CASSFGQGNEQYF.

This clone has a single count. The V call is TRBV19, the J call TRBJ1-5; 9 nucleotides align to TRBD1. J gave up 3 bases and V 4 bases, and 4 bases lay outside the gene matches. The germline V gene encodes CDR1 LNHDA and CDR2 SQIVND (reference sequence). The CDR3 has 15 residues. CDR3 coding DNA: TGTGCCAGTAGTAGTAGGGACAGGGACAATCAGCCCCAGCATTTT. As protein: CASSSRDRDNQPQHF.

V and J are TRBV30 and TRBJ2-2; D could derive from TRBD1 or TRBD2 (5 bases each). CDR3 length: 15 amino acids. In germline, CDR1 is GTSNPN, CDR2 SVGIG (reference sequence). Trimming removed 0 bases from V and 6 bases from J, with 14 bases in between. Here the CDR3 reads CAWSVSGAEPGELFF. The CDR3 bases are TGTGCCTGGAGTGTATCCGGGGCTGAACCCGGGGAGCTGTTTTTT.

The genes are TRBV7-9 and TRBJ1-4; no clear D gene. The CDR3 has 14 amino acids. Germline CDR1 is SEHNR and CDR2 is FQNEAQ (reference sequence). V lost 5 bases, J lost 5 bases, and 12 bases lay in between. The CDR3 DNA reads TGTGCCAGCAGCCCCTTATGGGGAAATGAAAAACTGTTTTTT. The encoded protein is CASSPLWGNEKLFF.

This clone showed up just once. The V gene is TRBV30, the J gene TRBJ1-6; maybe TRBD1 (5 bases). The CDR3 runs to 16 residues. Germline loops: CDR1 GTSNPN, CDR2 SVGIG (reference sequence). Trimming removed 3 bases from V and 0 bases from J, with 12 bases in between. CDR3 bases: TGTGCCTGGAGGGGGGATTCCAGCTCCTATAATTCACCCCTCCACTTT. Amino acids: CAWRGDSSSYNSPLHF. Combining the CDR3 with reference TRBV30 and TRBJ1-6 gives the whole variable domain SQTIHQWPATLVQPVGSPLSLECTVEGTSNPNLYWYRQAAGRGLQLLFYSVGIGQISSEVPQNLSASRPQDRQFILSSKKLLLSDSGFYLCAWRGDSSSYNSPLHFGNGTRLTVT.

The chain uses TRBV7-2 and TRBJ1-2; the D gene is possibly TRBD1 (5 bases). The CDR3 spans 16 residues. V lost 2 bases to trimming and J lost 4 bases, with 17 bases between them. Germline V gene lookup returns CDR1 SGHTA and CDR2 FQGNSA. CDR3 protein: CASSLILRGPLYGYTF. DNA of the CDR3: TGTGCCAGCAGCTTAATCCTTCGGGGCCCCCTCTATGGCTACACCTTC.

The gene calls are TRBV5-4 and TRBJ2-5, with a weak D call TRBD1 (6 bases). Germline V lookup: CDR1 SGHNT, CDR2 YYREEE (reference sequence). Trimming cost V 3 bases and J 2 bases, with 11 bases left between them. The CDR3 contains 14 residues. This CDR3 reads CASSSGQTQETQYF. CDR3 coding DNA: TGTGCCAGCAGCTCCGGACAGACTCAAGAGACCCAGTACTTC.

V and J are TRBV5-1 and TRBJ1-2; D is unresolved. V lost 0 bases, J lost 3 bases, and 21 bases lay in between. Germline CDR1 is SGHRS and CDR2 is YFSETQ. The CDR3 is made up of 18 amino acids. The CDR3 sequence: CASSLARAGKGTYYGYTF. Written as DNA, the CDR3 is TGCGCCAGCAGCTTGGCCCGGGCTGGGAAAGGCACATACTATGGCTACACCTTC.

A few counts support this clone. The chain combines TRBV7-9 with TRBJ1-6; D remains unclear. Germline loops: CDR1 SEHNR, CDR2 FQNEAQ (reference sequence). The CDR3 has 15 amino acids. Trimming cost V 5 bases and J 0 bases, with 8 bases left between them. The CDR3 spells CASSPVNSYNSPLHF. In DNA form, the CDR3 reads TGTGCCAGCAGCCCGGTAAACTCCTATAATTCACCCCTCCACTTT.

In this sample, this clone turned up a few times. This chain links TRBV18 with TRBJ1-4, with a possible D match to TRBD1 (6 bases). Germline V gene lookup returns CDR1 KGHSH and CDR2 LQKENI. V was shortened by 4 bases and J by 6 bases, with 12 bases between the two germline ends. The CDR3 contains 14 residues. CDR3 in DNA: TGTGCCAGCTCACTGGGGGCAGGTGATGAAAAACTGTTTTTT. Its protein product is CASSLGAGDEKLFF.

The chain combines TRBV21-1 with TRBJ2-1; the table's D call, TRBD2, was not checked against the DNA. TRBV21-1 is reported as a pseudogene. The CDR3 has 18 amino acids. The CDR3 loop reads CASSKDEVRVRYRNEQFF. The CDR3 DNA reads TGTGCCAGCAGCAAAGACGAGGTAAGAGTCAGATATCGGAATGAGCAGTTCTTC.

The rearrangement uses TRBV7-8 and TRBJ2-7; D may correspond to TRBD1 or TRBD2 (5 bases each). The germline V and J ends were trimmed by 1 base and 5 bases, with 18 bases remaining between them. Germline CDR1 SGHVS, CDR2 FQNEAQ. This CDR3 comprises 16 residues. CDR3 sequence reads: CASSLGRLVGVDEQYF. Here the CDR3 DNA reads TGTGCCAGCAGCTTAGGGAGGTTGGTAGGGGTAGACGAGCAGTACTTC.

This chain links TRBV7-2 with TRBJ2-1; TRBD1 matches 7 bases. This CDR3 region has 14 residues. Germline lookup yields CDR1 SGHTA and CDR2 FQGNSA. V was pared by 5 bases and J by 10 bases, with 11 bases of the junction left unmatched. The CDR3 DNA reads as TGTGCCAGCAGCCCGGCGACAGGGAGAAACGAGCAGTTCTTC. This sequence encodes CASSPATGRNEQFF.